These T cell receptor beta chains were read from a single sample in a study of blood T cell repertoires in COVID-19. The table came from immunoSEQ multiplex PCR; TCRdb's copy has only in-frame clones and leaves some out. The table shows roughly 450,000 clones, with around 91% occurring only once. The sample taken for sequencing was PBMCs or T cells enriched from blood (not recorded which). Source of these receptors: a man aged 18-30 years who had recovered from COVID-19. The CDR3 runs from the conserved cysteine through the conserved F or W.

V | CDR3
TRBV28 | CASTGTSGNTGELFF
TRBV27 | CASSPFQGGNSPLHF
TRBV11-3 | CASSLQYSGTRTDTQYF
TRBV5-6 | CASSGGGAGQPQHF
TRBV19 | CASRRDIFVTNTEAFF
TRBV9 | CASSVRQVPDTQYF
TRBV5-1 | CASSLLVASGRVDTGELFF
TRBV5-1 | CASSLEQEFEAFF
TRBV29-1 | CSVAGQGGQPQHF
TRBV7-6 | CASSSRSGGSDTQYF
TRBV10-3 | CAISDPISGTDSSYNEQFF
TRBV19 | CASSIGNEREVSYNEQFF
TRBV15 | CATSRNTPEAFF
TRBV4-1 | CASSQDLQGIPGTDTQYF
TRBV6-1 | CASSEAVIVSPLHF
TRBV19 | CASRPQVVGNQPQHF
TRBV7-6 | CASSPPSVPANTGELFF
TRBV18 | CASSPSGPLAAFF
TRBV12-5 | CASGFSTATYGYTF
TRBV28 | CASSDTNSGGPYEQYF
TRBV7-2 | CASSPGTVLSPLHF
TRBV7-9 | CASSGGTGKASGNTIYF
TRBV28 | CASSPSGGAFSPLHF
TRBV27 | CASRNSGVDQPQHF
TRBV7-3 | CASMFSAGDPPGELFF
TRBV12-3/TRBV12-4 | CASRRREYNEQFF
TRBV18 | CASSPTPGENYGYTF
TRBV4-2 | CASSQAGGQRGYEQFF
TRBV7-9 | CASSRILGGNNEQFF
TRBV7-9 | CASSLAGGSDYEQYF
TRBV18 | CASSAGQEGSGNTGELFF
TRBV5-5 | CAGGGGIPYEQYF
TRBV28 | CASKGPGVEKLFF
TRBV19 | CASRTGTANTEAFF